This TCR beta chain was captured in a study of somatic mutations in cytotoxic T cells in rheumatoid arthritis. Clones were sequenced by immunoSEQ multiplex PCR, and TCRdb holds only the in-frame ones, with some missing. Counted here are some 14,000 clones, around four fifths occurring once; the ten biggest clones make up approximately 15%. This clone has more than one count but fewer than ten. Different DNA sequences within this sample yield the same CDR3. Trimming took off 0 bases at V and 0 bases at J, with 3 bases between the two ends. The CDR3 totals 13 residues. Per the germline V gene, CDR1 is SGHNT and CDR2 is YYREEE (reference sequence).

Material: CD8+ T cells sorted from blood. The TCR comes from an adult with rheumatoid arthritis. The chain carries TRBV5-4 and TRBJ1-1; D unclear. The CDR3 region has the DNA TGTGCCAGCAGCTTGGGCGTGAACACTGAAGCTTTCTTT. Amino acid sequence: CASSLGVNTEAFF. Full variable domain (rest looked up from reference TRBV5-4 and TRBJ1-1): ETGVTQSPTHLIKTRGQQVTLRCSSQSGHNTVSWYQQALGQGPQFIFQYYREEENGRGNFPPRFSGLQFPNYSSELNVNALELDDSALYLCASSLGVNTEAFFGQGTRLTVV.